These 2 T cell receptor beta chains were all obtained from the same sample, sequenced in a study of blood T cell repertoires in COVID-19. Sequencing used immunoSEQ multiplex PCR; TCRdb keeps in-frame clones, though not all of them. Of 40,000 or so clones in the sample, around 83% were seen once. The sequenced sample consisted of peripheral blood. The origin of the receptors is a man aged 55 to 70 with acute or convalescent COVID-19.

V and J are TRBV29-1 and TRBJ2-5; the D gene is possibly TRBD2 (6 bases). Germline CDR1 reads SQVTM; CDR2 reads ANQGSEA. The CDR3 extends over 13 amino acids. The V end was cut by 0 bases, the J end by 4 bases, with 9 bases between. The CDR3 here is CSVEEGGRETQYF. DNA of the CDR3: TGCAGCGTTGAAGAGGGAGGTCGAGAGACCCAGTACTTC. Full variable domain (missing parts from reference TRBV29-1 and TRBJ2-5): SAVISQKPSRDICQRGTSLTIQCQVDSQVTMMFWYRQQPGQSLTLIATANQGSEATYESGFVIDKFPISRPNLTFSTLTVSNMSPEDSSIYLCSVEEGGRETQYFGPGTRLLVL.

J is TRBJ2-5 and V is TRBV28; TRBD1 is a possible D gene (5 bases). The V gene lost 0 bases and the J gene lost 1 base, with 12 bases spanning the gap. CDR3 length equals 16 residues. Germline loops: CDR1 MDHEN, CDR2 SYDVKM. This chain's CDR3 is CASSLWDTSTQETQYF. The CDR3 coding sequence is TGTGCCAGCAGTTTATGGGACACCAGTACCCAAGAGACCCAGTACTTC.